A single sample gave rise to the 23 T cell receptor beta chains below, sequenced in a study of shared clonotypes between healthy human individuals. Assay used: immunoSEQ multiplex PCR; TCRdb lists only in-frame clones, some missing. The data hold approximately 2.1 million clones, with about 92% observed a single time. The sequenced sample consisted of naive CD4+ T cells from PBMCs. Described subset: CD45RA+ positively selected. Receptors originate from a man in his late teens or twenties in good health. Some clones in this sample may be carry-over from other donors' samples.

Regarding this clone: This CDR3 is also generated by other DNA sequences in the sample. This chain connects TRBV7-3 to TRBJ2-3; 8 nucleotides align to TRBD2. V trimming: 5 bases; J trimming: 3 bases; junction bases outside the gene matches: 4. CDR1 SGHTA and CDR2 FQGTGA come from the germline V gene. The CDR3 has 14 residues. CDR3 sequence: CASSPGTRTDTQYF. The CDR3 DNA follows: TGTGCCAGCAGCCCCGGGACTAGAACAGATACGCAGTATTTT.

The gene calls are TRBV27 and TRBJ2-7; 10 bases match TRBD1. With 8 bases clipped from V and 3 bases from J, the junction kept 16 bases outside the gene matches. Germline CDR1 is MNHEY and CDR2 is SMNVEV (reference sequence). The CDR3 runs to 17 residues. CDR3 protein: CASEGRRKRDRGYEQYF. The DNA for the CDR3 is TGTGCCAGCGAAGGTAGACGTAAACGGGACAGGGGCTACGAGCAGTACTTC.

The chain couples TRBV4-1 to TRBJ2-2; 9 positions agree with TRBD2. With 0 bases clipped from V and 0 bases from J, the junction kept 8 bases outside the gene matches. The CDR3 is made up of 19 amino acids. Per germline, CDR1 MGHRA and CDR2 YSYEKL. The CDR3 DNA reads TGCGCCAGCAGCCAAGACCGGGGTGGCGGGAGGGCGAACACCGGGGAGCTGTTTTTT. Translation gives CASSQDRGGGRANTGELFF.

The CDR3 DNA follows: TGTGCCAGCAGGACTGTCACTCAGGGGTCCCCTGAAGCTTTCTTT. Translated, it gives CASRTVTQGSPEAFF. The chain employs TRBV6-5 and TRBJ1-1, with D possibly being TRBD1 (6 bases). This CDR3 region has 15 residues. V lost 6 bases, J lost 6 bases, and 20 bases lay in between. CDR1 and CDR2 from the germline V gene are MNHEY and SVGAGI.

The rearrangement uses TRBV21-1 and TRBJ2-1; TRBD2 reflects the table's D call only, with no check against the DNA. TRBV21-1 is a known pseudogene. The CDR3 extends over 20 amino acids. The CDR3 protein is CASSLGGVAGSYSTYNEQFF. CDR3 bases: TGTGCCAGCAGCTTGGGCGGGGTAGCGGGATCCTATTCGACCTACAATGAGCAGTTCTTC.

This clone occurred once. The V gene is TRBV10-3, the J gene TRBJ2-2; no reliable D call. V lost 6 bases, J lost 8 bases, and 13 bases lay in between. The CDR3 loop spans 13 amino acids. The V gene's germline CDR1 is ENHRY and CDR2 SYGVKD. The CDR3 coding sequence is TGTGCCATCAGAGGGCAGCTCTTGGGGGAGCTGTTTTTT. The encoded protein is CAIRGQLLGELFF.

V is TRBV25-1 and J is TRBJ2-7; D gene unclear. Germline V gene lookup returns CDR1 MGHDK and CDR2 SYGVNS. This CDR3 spans 14 amino acids. Trimming removed 4 bases at V and 1 base at J, with 11 bases between. The chain's CDR3 is CASSGTPRSYEQYF. The CDR3 nucleotides read TGTGCCAGCAGTGGAACCCCGCGGTCCTACGAGCAGTACTTC.

This sequence joins TRBV28 and TRBJ1-3; D uncertain. Per germline, CDR1 MDHEN and CDR2 SYDVKM. This CDR3 region has 13 residues. V lost 8 bases and J lost 6, with 14 bases in between. The CDR3 sequence is CASWASRTNTIYF. In nucleotides, the CDR3 is TGTGCCAGCTGGGCCAGCCGGACAAACACCATATATTTT.

The chain joins TRBV30 to TRBJ2-3; D is uncertain. With 5 bases removed from V and 2 bases from J, the gap between germline ends came to 14 bases. CDR3 length: 14 residues. Germline CDR1 and CDR2: GTSNPN and SVGIG (reference sequence). The CDR3 coding sequence is TGTGCCTGGTACGCGGACCCCCACACAGATACGCAGTATTTT. Translated: CAWYADPHTDTQYF.

The DNA of the CDR3 is TGCGCCAGCAGCCAAGATATGACGACTTGGAACACCGGGGAGCTGTTTTTT. The encoded protein is CASSQDMTTWNTGELFF. The chain joins TRBV4-3 to TRBJ2-2, with unresolved D. The CDR3 length is 17 residues. Germline CDR1 and CDR2: LGHNA and YSLEER. The ends were cut back, 0 bases at V and 1 base at J, with 12 bases in the middle.

The CDR3 nucleotides read TGTGCCAGCAGACCCGGGACTAGCGTTACCTACGAGCAGTACTTC. It specifies CASRPGTSVTYEQYF. The rearrangement joins TRBV6-5 to TRBJ2-7; 10 nucleotides match TRBD2. Germline V gene lookup returns CDR1 MNHEY and CDR2 SVGAGI. The V and J ends lost 6 bases and 2 bases, in that order; junction bases with no gene match: 7. The CDR3 consists of 15 residues.

Concerning this clone: Distinct nucleotide sequences in the sample also encode this CDR3. The chain couples TRBV11-2 to TRBJ2-7; TRBD2 is a possible D gene (6 bases). There are 13 residues in the CDR3. The V gene lost 3 bases and the J gene lost 2 bases, with 8 bases spanning the gap. Germline lookup yields CDR1 SGHAT and CDR2 FQNNGV. CDR3 sequence: CASSFGGPYEQYF. In nucleotides, the CDR3 is TGTGCCAGCAGCTTCGGGGGTCCCTACGAGCAGTACTTC.

The rearrangement joins TRBV28 to TRBJ2-2; no definite D call. Trimming took off 3 bases at V and 6 bases at J, with 8 bases between the two ends. Germline V CDR1 and CDR2: MDHEN, SYDVKM. This CDR3 has 13 amino acids. The CDR3 loop is CASSFLHAGELFF. DNA of the CDR3: TGTGCCAGCAGTTTTCTCCACGCCGGGGAGCTGTTTTTT.

The V and J genes are TRBV4-3 and TRBJ2-2; weak D call: TRBD2 (7 bases). The CDR3 extends over 14 amino acids. V dropped 4 bases and J dropped 4 bases, with 10 bases sitting between them. The V gene's germline CDR1 is LGHNA and CDR2 YSLEER. The CDR3: CASSRGGVTGELFF. The CDR3 nucleotides are TGCGCCAGCAGCCGAGGGGGGGTCACCGGGGAGCTGTTTTTT.

The chain uses TRBV18 and TRBJ2-1; no reliable D call. Trimming removed 0 bases from V and 9 bases from J, with 9 bases in between. The CDR3 has 13 residues. Germline values: CDR1 KGHSH, CDR2 LQKENI. The DNA of the CDR3 is TGTGCCAGCTCACCACCGAGTTCGGTTGAGCAGTTCTTC. Amino acids: CASSPPSSVEQFF.

This sequence joins TRBV6-5 and TRBJ2-1; 7 bases match TRBD1. J gave up 8 bases and V 6 bases, and 7 bases lay outside the gene matches. The CDR3 totals 13 residues. Germline-derived CDR1 and CDR2 are MNHEY and SVGAGI. The CDR3 loop reads CASRPTGMDEQFF. Written as DNA, the CDR3 is TGTGCCAGCAGGCCGACAGGGATGGATGAGCAGTTCTTC.

The chain joins TRBV9 to TRBJ2-7, with D unclear. Trimming took off 3 bases at V and 0 bases at J, with 16 bases between the two ends. The CDR3 runs 16 residues. Germline V gives CDR1 SGDLS, CDR2 YYNGEE. In DNA form, the CDR3 reads TGTGCCAGCAGCGCCAGTAGCAGTCCTAGCTCCTACGAGCAGTACTTC. Translation: CASSASSSPSSYEQYF. Filled out from reference TRBV9 and TRBJ2-7, the complete variable domain reads DSGVTQTPKHLITATGQRVTLRCSPRSGDLSVYWYQQSLDQGLQFLIQYYNGEERAKGNILERFSAQQFPDLHSELNLSSLELGDSALYFCASSASSSPSSYEQYFGPGTRLTVT.

CDR3 bases: TGTGCCAGCAGTGAACAGTTTGAAGGCTACACCTTC. Translating gives CASSEQFEGYTF. The genes are TRBV2 and TRBJ1-2; D is unresolved. The CDR3 spans 12 residues. Germline values: CDR1 SNHLY, CDR2 FYNNEI. Trimming removed 2 bases from V and 8 bases from J, with 9 bases in between.

The chain has TRBV4-1 and TRBJ1-5, with a possible D match to TRBD1 (5 bases). V lost 0 bases to trimming and J lost 7 bases, with 13 bases between them. The CDR3 totals 15 residues. Germline lookup yields CDR1 MGHRA and CDR2 YSYEKL. This chain's CDR3 is CASSQDGTDGQPQHF. The DNA of the CDR3 is TGCGCCAGCAGCCAAGATGGGACGGATGGGCAGCCCCAGCATTTT.

The gene calls are TRBV4-2 and TRBJ2-1, with TRBD1 matching 12 bases. This CDR3 contains 15 residues. Germline CDR1 reads LGHNA; CDR2 reads YNFKEQ. The trim removed 5 bases at V and 8 bases at J, leaving 7 bases unmatched. The CDR3 bases are TGTGCCAGCAGCGACCGGGACAGGGGGCTGGATGAGCAGTTCTTC. Its translation is CASSDRDRGLDEQFF.

The chain links TRBV28 to TRBJ1-4, with D maybe TRBD1 (5 bases). Germline assignment: CDR1 MDHEN and CDR2 SYDVKM. Trimming took 6 bases from V and 7 from J, leaving 9 bases between them. The CDR3 runs 12 residues. CDR3 amino acids: CASRAGGEKLFF. CDR3 coding DNA: TGTGCCAGCAGGGCCGGGGGTGAAAAACTGTTTTTT.

V and J are TRBV7-9 and TRBJ2-7; TRBD2 aligns across 11 bases. CDR1 is SEHNR and CDR2 is FQNEAQ in the germline V gene (reference sequence). The CDR3 runs to 16 residues. With V trimmed by 4 bases and J by 3 bases, 8 bases remained unmatched. As DNA, the CDR3 is TGTGCCAGCAGCTCCACGACTAGCGGGATAAACTACGAGCAGTACTTC. It encodes CASSSTTSGINYEQYF. Combining the CDR3 with reference TRBV7-9 and TRBJ2-7 gives the whole variable domain DTGVSQNPRHKITKRGQNVTFRCDPISEHNRLYWYRQTLGQGPEFLTYFQNEAQLEKSRLLSDRFSAERPKGSFSTLEIQRTEQGDSAMYLCASSSTTSGINYEQYFGPGTRLTVT.

V is TRBV28 and J is TRBJ1-2; tentatively, D is TRBD1 (6 bases). CDR3 length: 14 residues. Germline V gene sequence: CDR1 MDHEN, CDR2 SYDVKM. Trimming removed 5 bases at V and 7 bases at J, with 17 bases between. The CDR3 coding sequence is TGTGCCAGCAGTAAGACAGGCCTCTGGGGTGGCTACACCTTC. This sequence encodes CASSKTGLWGGYTF.